The clone carrying this T cell receptor (beta chain) was found a few times. The PCR employed 60 Vbeta primers together with 13 Jbeta primers. The method was immunoSEQ multiplex PCR; TCRdb's version includes in-frame clones alone and lacks a portion of them. The sample has under 150,000 clones, roughly 80% seen once; the top ten hold about 6.9%. The data belong to a study of cytomegalovirus exposure and HLA in healthy donors. Germline values: CDR1 GTSNPN, CDR2 SVGIG (reference sequence). This CDR3 region has 16 residues. Unmatched junction bases numbered 15, after V lost 3 bases and J lost 10 bases. The sample comprised PBMCs. This TCR was sampled from a woman between 35 and 50 years old in good health and CMV-seropositive. The chain joins TRBV30 to TRBJ2-1; 10 positions agree with TRBD2. CDR3 residues: CAWSPGTSGGAREQFF. The CDR3 nucleotides are TGTGCCTGGAGCCCAGGTACAAGCGGGGGGGCCAGGGAGCAGTTCTTC.